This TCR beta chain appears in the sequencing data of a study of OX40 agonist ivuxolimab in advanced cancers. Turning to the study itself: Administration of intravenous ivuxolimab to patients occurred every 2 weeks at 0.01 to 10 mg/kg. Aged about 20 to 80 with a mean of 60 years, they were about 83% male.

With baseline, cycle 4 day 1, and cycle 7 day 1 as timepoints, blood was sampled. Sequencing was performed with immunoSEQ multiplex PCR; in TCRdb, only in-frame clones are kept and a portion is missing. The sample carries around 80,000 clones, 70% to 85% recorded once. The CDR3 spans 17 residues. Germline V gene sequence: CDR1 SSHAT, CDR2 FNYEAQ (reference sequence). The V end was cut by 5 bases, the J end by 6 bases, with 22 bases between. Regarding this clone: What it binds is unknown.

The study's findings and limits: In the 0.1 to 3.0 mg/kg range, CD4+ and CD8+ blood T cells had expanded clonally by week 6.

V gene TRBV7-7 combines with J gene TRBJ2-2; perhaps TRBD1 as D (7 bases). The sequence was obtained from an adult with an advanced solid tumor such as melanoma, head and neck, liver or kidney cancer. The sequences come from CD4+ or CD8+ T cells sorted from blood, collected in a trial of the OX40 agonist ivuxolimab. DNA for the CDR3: TGTGCCAGCAGCCTAAAACCGTTCAGGGGGGAGGCCGGGGAGCTGTTTTTT. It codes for CASSLKPFRGEAGELFF.